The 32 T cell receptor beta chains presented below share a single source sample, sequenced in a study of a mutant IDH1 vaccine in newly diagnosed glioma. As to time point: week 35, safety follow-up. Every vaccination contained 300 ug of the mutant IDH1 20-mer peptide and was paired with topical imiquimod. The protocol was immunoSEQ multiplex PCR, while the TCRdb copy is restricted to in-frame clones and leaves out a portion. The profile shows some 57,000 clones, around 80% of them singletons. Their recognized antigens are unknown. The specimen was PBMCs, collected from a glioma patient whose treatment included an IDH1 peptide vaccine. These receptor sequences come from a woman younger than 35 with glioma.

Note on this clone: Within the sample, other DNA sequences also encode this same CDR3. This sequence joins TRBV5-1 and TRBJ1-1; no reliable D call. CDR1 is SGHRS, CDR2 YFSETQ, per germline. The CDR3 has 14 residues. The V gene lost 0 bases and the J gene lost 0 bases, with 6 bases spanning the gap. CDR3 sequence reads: CASSLGQMNTEAFF. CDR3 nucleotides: TGCGCCAGCAGCTTGGGGCAGATGAACACTGAAGCTTTCTTT.

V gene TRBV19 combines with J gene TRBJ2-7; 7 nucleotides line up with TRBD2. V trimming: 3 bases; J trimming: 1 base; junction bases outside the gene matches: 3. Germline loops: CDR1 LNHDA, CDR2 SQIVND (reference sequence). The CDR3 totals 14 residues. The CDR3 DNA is TGTGCCAGTAGTATCCAGGGAGGGTCCTACGAGCAGTACTTC. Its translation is CASSIQGGSYEQYF.

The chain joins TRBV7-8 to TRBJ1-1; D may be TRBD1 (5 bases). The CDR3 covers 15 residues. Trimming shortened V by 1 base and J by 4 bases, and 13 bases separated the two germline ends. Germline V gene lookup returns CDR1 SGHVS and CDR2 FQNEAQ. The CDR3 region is CASSLGPGRSTEAFF. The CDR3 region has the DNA TGTGCCAGCAGCTTAGGCCCAGGGCGTTCCACTGAAGCTTTCTTT.

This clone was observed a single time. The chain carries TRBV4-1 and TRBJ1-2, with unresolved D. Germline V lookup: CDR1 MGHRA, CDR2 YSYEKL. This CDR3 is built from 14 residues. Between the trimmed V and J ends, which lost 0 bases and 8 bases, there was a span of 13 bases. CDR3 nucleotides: TGCGCCAGCAGCCAAGATATGGGGTGGAAGGGCTACACCTTC. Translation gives CASSQDMGWKGYTF.

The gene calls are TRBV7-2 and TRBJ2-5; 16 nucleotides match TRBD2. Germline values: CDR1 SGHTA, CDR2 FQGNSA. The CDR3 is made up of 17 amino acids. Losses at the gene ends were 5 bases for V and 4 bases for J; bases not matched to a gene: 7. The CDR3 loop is CASSHGTSGGARETQYF. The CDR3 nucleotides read TGTGCCAGCAGCCACGGGACTAGCGGGGGGGCCAGAGAGACCCAGTACTTC.

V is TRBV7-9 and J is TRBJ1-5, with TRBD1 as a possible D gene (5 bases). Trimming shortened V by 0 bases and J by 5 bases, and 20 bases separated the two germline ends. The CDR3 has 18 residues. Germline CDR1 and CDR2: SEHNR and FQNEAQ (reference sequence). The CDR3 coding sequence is TGTGCCAGCAGCTTAGCTTCCCTTGAAGGGGAGGTTCATCAGCCCCAGCATTTT. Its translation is CASSLASLEGEVHQPQHF. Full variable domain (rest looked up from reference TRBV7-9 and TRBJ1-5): DTGVSQNPRHKITKRGQNVTFRCDPISEHNRLYWYRQTLGQGPEFLTYFQNEAQLEKSRLLSDRFSAERPKGSFSTLEIQRTEQGDSAMYLCASSLASLEGEVHQPQHFGDGTRLSIL.

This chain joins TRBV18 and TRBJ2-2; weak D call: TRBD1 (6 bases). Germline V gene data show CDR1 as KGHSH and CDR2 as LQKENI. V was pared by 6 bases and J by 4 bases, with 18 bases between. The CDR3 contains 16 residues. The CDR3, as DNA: TGTGCCAGCTCTCAACGCCAGGGGACGGGCACCGGGGAGCTGTTTTTT. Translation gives CASSQRQGTGTGELFF.

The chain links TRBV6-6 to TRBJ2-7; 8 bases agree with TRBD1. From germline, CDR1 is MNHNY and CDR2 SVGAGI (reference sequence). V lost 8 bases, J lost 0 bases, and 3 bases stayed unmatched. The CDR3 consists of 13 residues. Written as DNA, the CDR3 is TGTGCCAGCCGGACAGGGAACTCCTACGAGCAGTACTTC. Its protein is CASRTGNSYEQYF.

CDR3 amino acids: CASSSQVVGSTNEKLFF. DNA for the CDR3: TGTGCCAGCAGCTCTCAGGTTGTGGGTTCAACTAATGAAAAACTGTTTTTT. V gene TRBV4-2 combines with J gene TRBJ1-4; D ambiguous. Germline V gene data show CDR1 as LGHNA and CDR2 as YNFKEQ. The germline V and J ends were trimmed by 5 bases and 0 bases, with 16 bases remaining between them. The CDR3 has 17 amino acids.

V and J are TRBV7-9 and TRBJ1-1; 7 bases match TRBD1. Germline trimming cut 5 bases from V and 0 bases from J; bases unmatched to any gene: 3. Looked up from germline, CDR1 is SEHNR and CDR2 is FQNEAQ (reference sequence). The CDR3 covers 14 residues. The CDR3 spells CASSTTGMNTEAFF. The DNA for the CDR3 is TGTGCCAGCAGCACGACAGGGATGAACACTGAAGCTTTCTTT.

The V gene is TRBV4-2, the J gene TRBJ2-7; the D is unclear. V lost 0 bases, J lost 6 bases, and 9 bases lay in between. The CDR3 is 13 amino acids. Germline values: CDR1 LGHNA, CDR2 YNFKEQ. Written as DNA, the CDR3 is TGTGCCAGCAGCCAAGAAGGCCGTGCCGAGCAGTACTTC. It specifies CASSQEGRAEQYF.

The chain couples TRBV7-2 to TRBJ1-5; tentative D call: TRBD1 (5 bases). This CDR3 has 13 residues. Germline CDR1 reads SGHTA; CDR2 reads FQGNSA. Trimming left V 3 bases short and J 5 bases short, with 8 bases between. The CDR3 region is CASSLWGDQPQHF. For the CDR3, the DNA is TGTGCCAGCAGCTTGTGGGGGGATCAGCCCCAGCATTTT.

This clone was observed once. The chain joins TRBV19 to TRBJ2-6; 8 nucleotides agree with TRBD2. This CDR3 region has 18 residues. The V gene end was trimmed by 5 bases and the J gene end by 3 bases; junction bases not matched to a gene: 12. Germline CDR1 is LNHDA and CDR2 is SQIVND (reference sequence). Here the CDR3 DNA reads TGTGCCAGTAGTCCGTGGGAAATAGCGGGATTTGGGGCCAACGTCCTGACTTTC. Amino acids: CASSPWEIAGFGANVLTF.

The CDR3 loop is CASSLAQGNGYTF. The CDR3 bases are TGTGCCAGCAGCTTAGCGCAGGGGAATGGCTACACCTTC. The chain uses TRBV7-9 and TRBJ1-2, with D maybe TRBD1 (6 bases). CDR3 length: 13 residues. Germline assignment: CDR1 SEHNR and CDR2 FQNEAQ (reference sequence). Trimming cost V 0 bases and J 6 bases, with 8 bases left between them.

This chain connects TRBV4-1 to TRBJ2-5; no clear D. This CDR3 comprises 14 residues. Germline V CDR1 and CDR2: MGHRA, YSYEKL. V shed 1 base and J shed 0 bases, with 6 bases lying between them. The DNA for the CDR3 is TGCGCCAGCAGCCAAGGGACGGACCAAGAGACCCAGTACTTC. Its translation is CASSQGTDQETQYF.

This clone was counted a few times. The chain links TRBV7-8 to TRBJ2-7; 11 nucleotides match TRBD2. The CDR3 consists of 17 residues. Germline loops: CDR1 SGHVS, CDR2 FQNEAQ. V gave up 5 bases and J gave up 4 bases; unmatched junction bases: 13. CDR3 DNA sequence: TGTGCCAGCAGCCCCCGGCGTGGTAGCGGGAGGGGGTACGAGCAGTACTTC. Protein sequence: CASSPRRGSGRGYEQYF.

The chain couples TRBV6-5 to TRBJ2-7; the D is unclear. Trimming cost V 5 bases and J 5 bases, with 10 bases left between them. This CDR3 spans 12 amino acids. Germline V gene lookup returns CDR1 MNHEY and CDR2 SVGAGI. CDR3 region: CASSNYPNEQYF. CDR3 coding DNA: TGTGCCAGCAGTAACTACCCTAACGAGCAGTACTTC.

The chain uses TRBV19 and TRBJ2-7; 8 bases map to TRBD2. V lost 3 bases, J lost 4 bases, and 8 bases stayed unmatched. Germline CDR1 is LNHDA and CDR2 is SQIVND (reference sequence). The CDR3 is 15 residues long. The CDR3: CASSIRAGDFYEQYF. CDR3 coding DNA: TGTGCCAGTAGTATCCGAGCGGGGGACTTTTACGAGCAGTACTTC.

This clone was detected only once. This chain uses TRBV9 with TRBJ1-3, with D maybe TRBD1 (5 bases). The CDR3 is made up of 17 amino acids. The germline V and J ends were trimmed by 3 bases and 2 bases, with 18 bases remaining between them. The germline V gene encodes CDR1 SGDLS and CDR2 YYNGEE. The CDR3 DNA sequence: TGTGCCAGCAGCGGGGGTGGACACACAGTGACTGGAAACACCATATATTTT. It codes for CASSGGGHTVTGNTIYF.

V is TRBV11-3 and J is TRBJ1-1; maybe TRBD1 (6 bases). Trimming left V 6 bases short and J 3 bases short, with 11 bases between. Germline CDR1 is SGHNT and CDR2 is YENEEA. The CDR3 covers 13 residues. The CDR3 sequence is CASRGRGDTEAFF. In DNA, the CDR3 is TGTGCCAGCAGGGGTAGGGGGGACACTGAAGCTTTCTTT.

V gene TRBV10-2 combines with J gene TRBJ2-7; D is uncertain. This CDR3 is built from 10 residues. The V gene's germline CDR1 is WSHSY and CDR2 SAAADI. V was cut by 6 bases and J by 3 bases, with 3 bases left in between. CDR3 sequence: CASRDYEQYF. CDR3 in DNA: TGCGCCAGCAGGGACTACGAGCAGTACTTC.

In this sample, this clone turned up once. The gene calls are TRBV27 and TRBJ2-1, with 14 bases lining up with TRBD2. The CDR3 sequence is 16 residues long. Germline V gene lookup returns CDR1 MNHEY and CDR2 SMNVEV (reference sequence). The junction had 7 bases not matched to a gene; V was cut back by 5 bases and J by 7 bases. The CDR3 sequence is CASSPRTSGGWNEQFF. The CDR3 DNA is TGTGCCAGCAGTCCCCGGACTAGCGGGGGGTGGAATGAGCAGTTCTTC.

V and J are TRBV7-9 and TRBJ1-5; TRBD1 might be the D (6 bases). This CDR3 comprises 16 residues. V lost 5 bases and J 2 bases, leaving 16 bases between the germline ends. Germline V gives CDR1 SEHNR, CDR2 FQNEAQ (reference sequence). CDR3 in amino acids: CASSATGYGGNQPQHF. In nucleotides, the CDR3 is TGTGCCAGCAGCGCGACAGGATATGGGGGCAATCAGCCCCAGCATTTT.

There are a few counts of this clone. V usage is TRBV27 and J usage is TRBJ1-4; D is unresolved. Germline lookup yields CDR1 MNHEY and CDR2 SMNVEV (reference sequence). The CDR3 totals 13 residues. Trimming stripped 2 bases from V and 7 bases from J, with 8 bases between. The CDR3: CASSLVFGEKLFF. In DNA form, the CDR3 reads TGTGCCAGCAGTTTAGTCTTCGGTGAAAAACTGTTTTTT. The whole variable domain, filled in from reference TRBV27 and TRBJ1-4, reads EAQVTQNPRYLITVTGKKLTVTCSQNMNHEYMSWYRQDPGLGLRQIYYSMNVEVTDKGDVPEGYKVSRKEKRNFPLILESPSPNQTSLYFCASSLVFGEKLFFGSGTQLSVL.

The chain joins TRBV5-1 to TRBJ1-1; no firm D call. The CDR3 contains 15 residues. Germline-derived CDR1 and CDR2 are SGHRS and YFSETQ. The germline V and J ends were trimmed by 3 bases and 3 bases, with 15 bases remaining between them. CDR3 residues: CASSSDPQRYTEAFF. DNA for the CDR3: TGCGCCAGCAGCTCCGACCCCCAGAGGTACACTGAAGCTTTCTTT.

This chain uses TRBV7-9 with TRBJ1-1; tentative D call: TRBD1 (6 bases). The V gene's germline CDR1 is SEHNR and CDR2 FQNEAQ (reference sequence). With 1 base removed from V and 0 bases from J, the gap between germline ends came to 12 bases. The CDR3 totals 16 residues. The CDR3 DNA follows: TGTGCCAGCAGCTTAGGCGGGGGGGCGGTGAACACTGAAGCTTTCTTT. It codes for CASSLGGGAVNTEAFF.

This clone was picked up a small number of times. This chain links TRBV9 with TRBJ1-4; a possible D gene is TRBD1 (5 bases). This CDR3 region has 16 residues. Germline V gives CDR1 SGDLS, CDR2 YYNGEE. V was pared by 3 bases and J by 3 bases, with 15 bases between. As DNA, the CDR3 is TGTGCCAGCAGCGCCCCGGGACCCACCTCTAATGAAAAACTGTTTTTT. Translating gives CASSAPGPTSNEKLFF.

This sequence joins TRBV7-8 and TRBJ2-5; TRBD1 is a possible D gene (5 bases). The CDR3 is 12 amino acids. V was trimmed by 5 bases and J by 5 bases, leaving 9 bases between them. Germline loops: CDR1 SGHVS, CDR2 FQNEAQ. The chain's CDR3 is CASSTHRETQYF. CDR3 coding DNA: TGTGCCAGCAGCACCCACAGGGAGACCCAGTACTTC.

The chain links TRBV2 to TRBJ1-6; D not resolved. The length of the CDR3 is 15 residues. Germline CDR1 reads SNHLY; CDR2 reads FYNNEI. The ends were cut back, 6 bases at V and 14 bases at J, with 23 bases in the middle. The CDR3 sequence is CASSLLKVPRGTLHF. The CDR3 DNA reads TGTGCCAGCAGCCTACTAAAAGTGCCCCGCGGGACCCTCCACTTT.

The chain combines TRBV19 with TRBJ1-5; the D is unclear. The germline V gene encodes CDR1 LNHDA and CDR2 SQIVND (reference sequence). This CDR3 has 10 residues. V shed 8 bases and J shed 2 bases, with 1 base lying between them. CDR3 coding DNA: TGTGCCAGTGGCAATCAGCCCCAGCATTTT. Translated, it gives CASGNQPQHF. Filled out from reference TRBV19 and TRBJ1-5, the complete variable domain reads DGGITQSPKYLFRKEGQNVTLSCEQNLNHDAMYWYRQDPGQGLRLIYYSQIVNDFQKGDIAEGYSVSREKKESFPLTVTSAQKNPTAFYLCASGNQPQHFGDGTRLSIL.

This chain's CDR3 is CASSLTVPSGANVLTF. CDR3 bases: TGTGCCAGCAGTTTAACGGTCCCCTCTGGGGCCAACGTCCTGACTTTC. The rearrangement uses TRBV28 and TRBJ2-6; D is ambiguous. The germline V gene has CDR1 MDHEN and CDR2 SYDVKM. This CDR3 spans 16 amino acids. Deletions cut 2 bases from V and 0 bases from J, with 8 bases between.

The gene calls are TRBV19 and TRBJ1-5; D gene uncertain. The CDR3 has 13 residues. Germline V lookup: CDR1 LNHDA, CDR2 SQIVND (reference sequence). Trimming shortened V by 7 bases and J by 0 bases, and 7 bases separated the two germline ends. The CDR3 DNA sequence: TGTGCCAGTACCAGATATAGCAATCAGCCCCAGCATTTT. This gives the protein CASTRYSNQPQHF.